The T cell receptor beta chain described here comes from a study of CD8 T cells in ankylosing spondylitis. This clonotype was seen many times. The antigen is undetermined. From germline, CDR1 is SQVTM and CDR2 ANQGSEA. V was shortened by 4 bases and J by 0 bases, with 4 bases between the two germline ends. This CDR3 spans 13 amino acids. Libraries of TCR beta came from quantitative 5'-RACE with molecular barcodes. One entry per CDR3 protein results from TCRdb running MiXCR on the 5' RACE reads. This sample has approximately 190,000 distinct CDR3 sequences; 10% to 15% occur once, and the top ten carry more than 9.5%. Study-wide findings and caveats: Reactive arthritis synovial fluid and blood previously showed some of these motif variants. Significant enrichment of disease-linked clones was reportedly seen in matched ankylosing spondylitis synovial fluid. Roughly 8 highly homologous variants made up a TCR beta motif that seemed to typify ankylosing spondylitis blood.

The sequence came from a female donor with ankylosing spondylitis or in good health (not recorded which). The V call is TRBV29-1, the J call TRBJ2-6, with unresolved D. Input material: blood, either unsorted or a sorted T cell fraction (not recorded which). The CDR3 coding sequence is TGCAGCGTTGTCCCCTCTGGGGCCAACGTCCTGACTTTC. Its protein is CSVVPSGANVLTF. The whole variable domain, remainder taken from reference TRBV29-1 and TRBJ2-6, is SAVISQKPSRDICQRGTSLTIQCQVDSQVTMMFWYRQQPGQSLTLIATANQGSEATYESGFVIDKFPISRPNLTFSTLTVSNMSPEDSSIYLCSVVPSGANVLTFGAGSRLTVL.